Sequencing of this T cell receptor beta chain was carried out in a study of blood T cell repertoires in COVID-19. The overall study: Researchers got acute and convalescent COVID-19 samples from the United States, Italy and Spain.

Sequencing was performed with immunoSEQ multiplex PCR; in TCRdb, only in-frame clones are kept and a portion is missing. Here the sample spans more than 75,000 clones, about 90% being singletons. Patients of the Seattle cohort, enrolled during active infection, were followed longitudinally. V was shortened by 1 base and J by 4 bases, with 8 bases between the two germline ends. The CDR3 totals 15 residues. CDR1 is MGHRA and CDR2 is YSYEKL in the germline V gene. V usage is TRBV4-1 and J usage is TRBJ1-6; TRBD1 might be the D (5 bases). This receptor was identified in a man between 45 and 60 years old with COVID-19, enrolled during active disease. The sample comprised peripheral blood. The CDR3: CASSQGQNYNSPLHF. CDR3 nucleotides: TGCGCCAGCAGCCAAGGACAGAATTATAATTCACCCCTCCACTTT.